The 25 T cell receptor beta chains below were found in one sample sequenced in a study of T cell responses to AZD1222 COVID-19 vaccine. Sequencing used immunoSEQ multiplex PCR; TCRdb keeps in-frame clones, though not all of them. The data show 99,000 or so clones, around 89% seen once. This sample comprised peripheral blood, obtained on day 0 of AZD1222 vaccination. These TCRs come from an adult in good health.

The sample holds a few counts of this clone. The V call is TRBV6-6, the J call TRBJ2-7; D uncertain. Germline V lookup: CDR1 MNHNY, CDR2 SVGAGI (reference sequence). The CDR3 loop spans 14 amino acids. The ends were cut back, 4 bases at V and 12 bases at J, with 22 bases in the middle. This CDR3 reads CASSLFSGSHRRYF. The CDR3 DNA reads as TGTGCCAGCAGTTTGTTTTCGGGTTCCCACCGGAGGTACTTC.

This clone has just one count. The rearrangement links TRBV28 to TRBJ1-4; D unclear. CDR1 and CDR2 (germline): MDHEN, SYDVKM. Trimming took 3 bases from V and 6 from J, leaving 5 bases between them. The CDR3 runs 12 residues. The CDR3 is CASSFGDEKLFF. DNA of the CDR3: TGTGCCAGCAGTTTTGGAGATGAAAAACTGTTTTTT.

CDR3 residues: CASSPSGTEAFF. The DNA of the CDR3 is TGCGCCAGCAGCCCAAGTGGGACTGAAGCTTTCTTT. The J gene is TRBJ1-1, the V gene TRBV5-1; D not resolved. Germline CDR1 reads SGHRS; CDR2 reads YFSETQ. V lost 4 bases to trimming and J lost 5 bases, with 9 bases between them. The CDR3 contains 12 residues.

The V and J genes are TRBV28 and TRBJ2-1, with a possible D match to TRBD2 (6 bases). The germline V gene encodes CDR1 MDHEN and CDR2 SYDVKM. This CDR3 region has 14 residues. The V gene lost 8 bases and the J gene lost 0 bases, with 11 bases spanning the gap. The CDR3 protein is CASRRASSYNEQFF. Here the CDR3 DNA reads TGTGCCAGCCGGAGGGCTAGCTCCTACAATGAGCAGTTCTTC.

The CDR3 DNA reads TGTGCCAGCAGGAACCGGGACTCCTCCTACGAGCAGTACTTC. Translating it yields CASRNRDSSYEQYF. This chain joins TRBV27 and TRBJ2-7, with D perhaps matching TRBD2 (6 bases). Germline CDR1 MNHEY, CDR2 SMNVEV (reference sequence). This CDR3 is 14 amino acids long. Trimming left V 6 bases short and J 0 bases short, with 12 bases between.

V and J are TRBV20-1 and TRBJ2-1; 10 bases are a match to TRBD2. Germline trimming cut 3 bases from V and 9 bases from J; bases unmatched to any gene: 8. Germline-derived CDR1 and CDR2 are DFQATT and SNEGSKA (reference sequence). CDR3 size: 14 residues. The chain's CDR3 is CSASSGGLGSEQFF. The CDR3 coding sequence is TGCAGTGCTAGTAGCGGGGGGCTAGGAAGTGAGCAGTTCTTC.

This chain uses TRBV28 with TRBJ1-5, with unresolved D. The V end was cut by 3 bases, the J end by 2 bases, with 11 bases between. This CDR3 is built from 15 residues. Germline V gives CDR1 MDHEN, CDR2 SYDVKM. The CDR3 sequence is CASSLSSWGNQPQHF. CDR3 DNA sequence: TGTGCCAGCAGTTTGAGCTCCTGGGGCAATCAGCCCCAGCATTTT.

Of note for this clone: This clone may be a read error of a much larger clone one base away. The chain couples TRBV9 to TRBJ2-1, with TRBD2 as a possible D gene (6 bases). Germline V gives CDR1 SGDLS, CDR2 YYNGEE. This CDR3 contains 14 residues. The CDR3 loop is CVSSPQGLNNEQFF. The DNA of the CDR3 is TGTGTCAGCAGCCCCCAGGGACTGAACAATGAGCAGTTCTTC. Together with reference TRBV9 and TRBJ2-1, the CDR3 gives the full variable domain: DSGVTQTPKHLITATGQRVTLRCSPRSGDLSVYWYQQSLDQGLQFLIQYYNGEERAKGNILERFSAQQFPDLHSELNLSSLELGDSALYFCVSSPQGLNNEQFFGPGTRLTVL.

This chain connects TRBV12-3 or TRBV12-4 to TRBJ2-3; tentatively, D is TRBD1 (5 bases). This CDR3 region has 11 residues. The ends were cut back, 6 bases at V and 5 bases at J, with 6 bases in the middle. CDR3 in amino acids: CASRTVDTQYF. In DNA form, the CDR3 reads TGTGCCAGCAGGACAGTAGATACGCAGTATTTT.

V and J are TRBV10-3 and TRBJ2-7; D may be TRBD2 (5 bases). This CDR3 has 14 amino acids. Between the trimmed V and J ends, which lost 0 bases and 0 bases, there was a span of 6 bases. Germline V gene sequence: CDR1 ENHRY, CDR2 SYGVKD. This chain's CDR3 is CAISESRASYEQYF. CDR3 nucleotides: TGTGCCATCAGTGAGTCGCGGGCCTCCTACGAGCAGTACTTC.

The rearrangement uses TRBV3-1 (or the pseudogene TRBV3-2) and TRBJ1-2; possible D gene TRBD1, 6 bases. CDR3 length: 12 amino acids. V lost 1 base to trimming and J lost 7 bases, with 7 bases between them. Germline V gene data show CDR1 as LGHDT and CDR2 as YNNKEL (reference sequence). This CDR3 reads CASSQARGGYTF. CDR3 sequence (DNA): TGTGCCAGCAGCCAAGCCAGGGGTGGCTACACCTTC.

The genes are TRBV3-1 (or the pseudogene TRBV3-2) and TRBJ1-3, with D maybe TRBD1 (5 bases). The CDR3 consists of 16 residues. V was cut by 0 bases and J by 4 bases, with 13 bases left in between. Germline values: CDR1 LGHDT, CDR2 YNNKEL (reference sequence). In DNA, the CDR3 is TGTGCCAGCAGCCAAGAGGGGGTAAGGGCCGGAAACACCATATATTTT. It encodes CASSQEGVRAGNTIYF.

The chain links TRBV11-3 to TRBJ2-2, with D perhaps being TRBD1 or TRBD2 (5 bases each). The V end lost 8 bases, the J end lost 1 base, and 17 bases lay between the germline ends. Germline values: CDR1 SGHNT, CDR2 YENEEA. CDR3 length: 16 residues. CDR3 coding DNA: TGTGCCAGCGGAACCCTAGGGACGGAGAACACCGGGGAGCTGTTTTTT. Translation: CASGTLGTENTGELFF.

This clone was seen once. The chain employs TRBV5-4 and TRBJ1-2; 7 bases match TRBD1. Germline V lookup: CDR1 SGHNT, CDR2 YYREEE (reference sequence). The CDR3 is 15 residues long. With 2 bases clipped from V and 2 bases from J, the junction kept 6 bases outside the gene matches. DNA for the CDR3: TGTGCCAGCAGCTTAGGCGGACAGGCAAACTATGGCTACACCTTC. Translation gives CASSLGGQANYGYTF. The variable domain in full, with the rest retrieved from reference TRBV5-4 and TRBJ1-2, is ETGVTQSPTHLIKTRGQQVTLRCSSQSGHNTVSWYQQALGQGPQFIFQYYREEENGRGNFPPRFSGLQFPNYSSELNVNALELDDSALYLCASSLGGQANYGYTFGSGTRLTVV.

The CDR3 protein is CASSLTPTENVIPQYF. The CDR3 DNA is TGCGCCAGCAGCTTGACCCCGACAGAAAACGTTATTCCGCAGTACTTC. The V gene is TRBV5-1, the J gene TRBJ2-7, with D perhaps TRBD1 (5 bases). Trimming removed 1 base from V and 9 bases from J, with 23 bases in between. The V gene's germline CDR1 is SGHRS and CDR2 YFSETQ. This CDR3 is built from 16 residues.

V is TRBV27 and J is TRBJ2-1; D gene unclear. Trimming removed 5 bases at V and 0 bases at J, with 14 bases between. The germline CDR1 and CDR2 sequences are MNHEY and SMNVEV (reference sequence). This CDR3 spans 16 amino acids. As DNA, the CDR3 is TGTGCCAGCAGTCCCACGACGGTGAGCTCCTACAATGAGCAGTTCTTC. As protein: CASSPTTVSSYNEQFF.

J is TRBJ2-3 and V is TRBV19; perhaps TRBD1 as D (5 bases). This CDR3 is built from 14 residues. Germline loops: CDR1 LNHDA, CDR2 SQIVND (reference sequence). Trimming cost V 3 bases and J 1 base, with 8 bases left between them. The CDR3 nucleotides are TGTGCCAGTAGTATGGGGCAGGGCACAGATACGCAGTATTTT. It yields the protein CASSMGQGTDTQYF.

The CDR3 spells CASSLPGSGNTIYF. Here the CDR3 DNA reads TGTGCCAGCAGTTTACCAGGGAGTGGAAACACCATATATTTT. The rearrangement links TRBV28 to TRBJ1-3, with D perhaps TRBD1 (5 bases). V lost 2 bases to trimming and J lost 3 bases, with 8 bases between them. The CDR3 sequence is 14 residues long. Germline V lookup: CDR1 MDHEN, CDR2 SYDVKM.

In DNA form, the CDR3 reads TGTGCCAGCAGCCAAGATTGGGGCTTCAACACCGGGGAGCTGTTTTTT. Protein sequence: CASSQDWGFNTGELFF. The V gene is TRBV3-1 (or the pseudogene TRBV3-2), the J gene TRBJ2-2, with D perhaps matching TRBD1 (5 bases). Per the germline V gene, CDR1 is LGHDT and CDR2 is YNNKEL (reference sequence). The CDR3 covers 16 residues. V lost 0 bases, J lost 2 bases, and 10 bases lay in between.

This chain links TRBV28 with TRBJ1-2, with D tentatively TRBD1 (5 bases). V was trimmed by 4 bases and J by 1 base, leaving 16 bases between them. The germline V gene has CDR1 MDHEN and CDR2 SYDVKM. The CDR3 runs 16 residues. CDR3: CASSSARDGNNYGYTF. In DNA form, the CDR3 reads TGTGCCAGCAGTTCAGCACGGGACGGGAATAACTATGGCTACACCTTC.

The gene calls are TRBV2 and TRBJ1-2; the D is unclear. The CDR3 is 14 amino acids. Per the germline V gene, CDR1 is SNHLY and CDR2 is FYNNEI. V shed 6 bases and J shed 0 bases, with 11 bases lying between them. In DNA form, the CDR3 reads TGTGCCAGCAGACCGGACGGTTCTAACTATGGCTACACCTTC. Residues: CASRPDGSNYGYTF.

The CDR3 region has the DNA TGTGCCACCGCGGACGGGGTCGGTGCTGGCTCTGGAAACACCATATATTTT. Translating gives CATADGVGAGSGNTIYF. The chain has TRBV28 and TRBJ1-3; D remains ambiguous. Trimming cost V 10 bases and J 0 bases, with 22 bases left between them. The germline V gene has CDR1 MDHEN and CDR2 SYDVKM. The CDR3 is 17 residues long.

The chain has TRBV4-2 and TRBJ2-7; 8 bases are shared with TRBD1. This CDR3 has 14 amino acids. Trimming at V came to 1 base and at J to 3 bases, leaving 2 bases not matched to a gene. CDR1 and CDR2 from the germline V gene are LGHNA and YNFKEQ. The CDR3 DNA is TGTGCCAGCAGCCAAGGGACAGGGATCTACGAGCAGTACTTC. Its translation is CASSQGTGIYEQYF.

This clone was picked up a small number of times. This chain uses TRBV12-3 or TRBV12-4 with TRBJ2-1; D remains unclear. There are 12 residues in the CDR3. Trimming shortened V by 3 bases and J by 6 bases, and 6 bases separated the two germline ends. CDR3 DNA: TGTGCCAGCAGTTTGATTGGCAATGAGCAGTTCTTC. Translation gives CASSLIGNEQFF.

This chain uses TRBV20-1 with TRBJ1-1; D gene uncertain. CDR3 length: 12 residues. Germline V gene data show CDR1 as DFQATT and CDR2 as SNEGSKA (reference sequence). V shed 3 bases and J shed 4 bases, with 9 bases lying between them. In DNA form, the CDR3 reads TGCAGTGCTAGTGACGGTGGCACTGAAGCTTTCTTT. Amino acids: CSASDGGTEAFF.